The 21 T cell receptor beta chains in this list originate from one sample, sequenced in a study of cytomegalovirus exposure and HLA in healthy donors. The PCR used 60 Vbeta and 13 Jbeta primers. Assay: immunoSEQ multiplex PCR; the TCRdb copy retains only in-frame clones and omits some. Here the sample spans around 19,000 clones, approximately 80% being singletons. Sequencing was done on a sample of PBMCs. These TCRs come from a human donor in good health.

The CDR3 spells CASSFQAGTSYNEQFF. As DNA, the CDR3 is TGTGCCAGCAGTTTCCAAGCGGGGACCTCCTACAATGAGCAGTTCTTC. The rearrangement links TRBV11-3 to TRBJ2-1, with 7 nucleotides matching TRBD2. The CDR3 length is 16 residues. The V gene end was trimmed by 6 bases and the J gene end by 0 bases; junction bases not matched to a gene: 8. CDR1 and CDR2 from the germline V gene are SGHNT and YENEEA.

The rearrangement joins TRBV2 to TRBJ1-1; perhaps TRBD1 as D (6 bases). This CDR3 comprises 15 residues. Deletions cut 4 bases from V and 4 bases from J, with 16 bases between. Germline lookup yields CDR1 SNHLY and CDR2 FYNNEI. DNA of the CDR3: TGTGCCAGCAGTGTCCCAGGGGTGGGAACCACTGAAGCTTTCTTT. Residues: CASSVPGVGTTEAFF. The whole variable domain, filled in from reference TRBV2 and TRBJ1-1, reads EPEVTQTPSHQVTQMGQEVILRCVPISNHLYFYWYRQILGQKVEFLVSFYNNEISEKSEIFDDQFSVERPDGSNFTLKIRSTKLEDSAMYFCASSVPGVGTTEAFFGQGTRLTVV.

This rearrangement joins TRBV4-1 to TRBJ2-1; 14 positions agree with TRBD2. The germline gives CDR1 MGHRA, CDR2 YSYEKL. The CDR3 has 17 amino acids. The ends lost 0 bases at V and 7 bases at J; junction bases unmatched: 5. The CDR3 loop reads CASSQDWGLAGVNEQFF. DNA for the CDR3: TGCGCCAGCAGCCAAGATTGGGGACTAGCGGGGGTTAATGAGCAGTTCTTC.

The rearrangement links TRBV19 to TRBJ1-5; no firm D call. Trimming stripped 5 bases from V and 6 bases from J, with 11 bases between. Germline loops: CDR1 LNHDA, CDR2 SQIVND (reference sequence). This CDR3 comprises 13 residues. The CDR3 DNA reads as TGTGCCAGTAGTCTAACCCCGGGTCAGCCCCAGCATTTT. It codes for CASSLTPGQPQHF.

This clone was seen only once. A junction boundary mismatches the germline segment, possibly from a read error. This chain links TRBV7-9 with TRBJ2-3, with D maybe TRBD1 (6 bases). Germline assignment: CDR1 SEHNR and CDR2 FQNEAQ (reference sequence). The CDR3 is 14 amino acids. CDR3: CASRARGGTDAQYF. Here the CDR3 DNA reads TGTGCCAGCAGGGCCAGGGGCGGCACAGATGCGCAGTATTTT.

The CDR3 DNA follows: TGTGCCAGCAGCGACCACCCGGGCTACGAGCAGTACTTC. It codes for CASSDHPGYEQYF. The J gene is TRBJ2-7, the V gene TRBV14; D gene unclear. CDR3 length: 13 amino acids. Trimming shortened V by 5 bases and J by 3 bases, and 11 bases separated the two germline ends. Germline V lookup: CDR1 SGHDN, CDR2 FVKESK.

This clone was recorded a few times. The genes are TRBV18 and TRBJ1-5; perhaps TRBD1 as D (5 bases). The CDR3 length is 14 residues. Germline assignment: CDR1 KGHSH and CDR2 LQKENI. The V gene lost 6 bases and the J gene lost 9 bases, with 18 bases spanning the gap. CDR3 sequence reads: CASSVNGGSGPQHF. CDR3 coding DNA: TGTGCCAGCTCCGTTAATGGGGGGTCAGGGCCCCAGCATTTT.

The chain uses TRBV7-9 and TRBJ2-5, with D maybe TRBD2 (5 bases). Trimming took 0 bases from V and 2 from J, leaving 7 bases between them. Germline CDR1 and CDR2: SEHNR and FQNEAQ (reference sequence). This CDR3 spans 14 amino acids. The CDR3 coding sequence is TGTGCCAGCAGCTTAGCGAGACTACAAGAGACCCAGTACTTC. This encodes CASSLARLQETQYF.

The rearrangement uses TRBV4-3 and TRBJ2-2; D remains ambiguous. The CDR3 consists of 12 residues. In germline, CDR1 is LGHNA, CDR2 YSLEER. Trimming removed 8 bases from V and 5 bases from J, with 9 bases in between. CDR3 coding DNA: TGCGCCAGCGCTTCCCTAACCGGGGAGCTGTTTTTT. As protein: CASASLTGELFF.

This chain joins TRBV5-4 and TRBJ1-5, with D perhaps TRBD1 (5 bases). Trimming cost V 1 base and J 0 bases, with 5 bases left between them. The CDR3 covers 14 residues. Germline V CDR1 and CDR2: SGHNT, YYREEE (reference sequence). CDR3 loop: CASSLRGSNQPQHF. Written as DNA, the CDR3 is TGTGCCAGCAGCTTGAGGGGTAGCAATCAGCCCCAGCATTTT.

The rearrangement uses TRBV28 and TRBJ1-3, with no clear D. This CDR3 is 13 amino acids long. Trimming took off 5 bases at V and 6 bases at J, with 11 bases between the two ends. Germline loops: CDR1 MDHEN, CDR2 SYDVKM. The CDR3 nucleotides are TGTGCCAGCAGTCCCCTCATAGAAAACACCATATATTTT. Its protein product is CASSPLIENTIYF.

The rearrangement links TRBV7-2 to TRBJ2-1; maybe TRBD2 (6 bases). Germline CDR1 and CDR2: SGHTA and FQGNSA. Trimming stripped 3 bases from V and 2 bases from J, with 11 bases between. The CDR3 length is 15 residues. CDR3 in DNA: TGTGCCAGCAGCTTTCAGGCGGGGACCTACAATGAGCAGTTCTTC. This translates into CASSFQAGTYNEQFF.

The CDR3 nucleotides read TGCGCCAGCAGCTCCGTCCCGGGACAGTCCCAAGGGTCTGGGGCCAACGTCCTGACTTTC. Its translation: CASSSVPGQSQGSGANVLTF. The rearrangement links TRBV5-1 to TRBJ2-6, with 7 bases identical to TRBD1. The germline V gene encodes CDR1 SGHRS and CDR2 YFSETQ. The CDR3 contains 20 residues. J was trimmed by 1 base and V by 3 bases; bases with no gene match: 16.

The CDR3 loop reads CASSLPIRRESLETQYF. CDR3 nucleotides: TGCGCCAGCAGCTTGCCAATTAGGCGGGAGTCATTAGAGACCCAGTACTTC. This rearrangement joins TRBV5-1 to TRBJ2-5, with 7 positions matching TRBD2. CDR1 and CDR2 from the germline V gene are SGHRS and YFSETQ. This CDR3 is built from 17 residues. V trimming: 1 base; J trimming: 4 bases; junction bases outside the gene matches: 13.

The V call is TRBV25-1, the J call TRBJ2-5; TRBD1 matches 8 bases. The better agreement between TRBJ2-7 and the DNA end casts doubt on the J call. CDR3 length: 12 amino acids. In germline, CDR1 is MGHDK, CDR2 SYGVNS. The CDR3 protein is CASKGQGYEQYF. Here the CDR3 DNA reads TGTGCCAGCAAAGGACAGGGCTACGAGCAGTACTTC.

This chain uses TRBV7-9 with TRBJ1-2; D uncertain. This CDR3 has 18 residues. Looked up from germline, CDR1 is SEHNR and CDR2 is FQNEAQ (reference sequence). Trimming shortened V by 0 bases and J by 4 bases, and 21 bases separated the two germline ends. The CDR3 is CASSLAMELSRIGYGYTF. The CDR3 nucleotides are TGTGCCAGCAGCTTAGCGATGGAGCTCTCTCGAATTGGCTATGGCTACACCTTC.

This clone was picked up one time. This chain links TRBV6-5 with TRBJ2-1; maybe TRBD1 (6 bases). The germline CDR1 and CDR2 sequences are MNHEY and SVGAGI. This CDR3 contains 16 residues. Trimming took 2 bases from V and 7 from J, leaving 18 bases between them. CDR3: CASSYATGQRKNEQFF. The CDR3 coding sequence is TGTGCCAGCAGTTACGCGACGGGACAAAGGAAAAATGAGCAGTTCTTC.

The count of this clone is one. This chain connects TRBV6-5 to TRBJ2-7; TRBD1 matches at 10 bases. The CDR3 has 14 residues. Germline V gene lookup returns CDR1 MNHEY and CDR2 SVGAGI. Trimming cost V 6 bases and J 5 bases; bases outside gene matches: 7. The chain's CDR3 is CASRPGQGWDEQYF. The CDR3 DNA is TGTGCCAGCAGGCCGGGACAGGGGTGGGACGAGCAGTACTTC.

The chain joins TRBV7-9 to TRBJ1-2; D possibly corresponds to TRBD1 (5 bases). Trimming took 6 bases from V and 3 from J, leaving 23 bases between them. Germline loops: CDR1 SEHNR, CDR2 FQNEAQ (reference sequence). This CDR3 comprises 17 residues. CDR3 protein: CASRGRTAGAGDYGYTF. In DNA, the CDR3 is TGTGCCAGCAGGGGGAGGACTGCTGGGGCAGGTGACTATGGCTACACCTTC.

This chain joins TRBV5-1 and TRBJ1-1, with unresolved D. The CDR3 covers 15 residues. The V end lost 5 bases, the J end lost 1 base, and 15 bases lay between the germline ends. Germline CDR1 reads SGHRS; CDR2 reads YFSETQ. The CDR3 DNA is TGCGCCAGCAGTCGGTTGAGAGAGGGGAACACTGAAGCTTTCTTT. Translated: CASSRLREGNTEAFF.

This chain links TRBV27 with TRBJ1-2, with TRBD1 identical over 8 bases. The CDR3 sequence is 15 residues long. The V gene's germline CDR1 is MNHEY and CDR2 SMNVEV (reference sequence). With V trimmed by 6 bases and J by 4 bases, 10 bases remained unmatched. CDR3 protein: CASRVGTGMTYGYTF. In DNA form, the CDR3 reads TGTGCCAGCAGGGTTGGGACAGGTATGACCTATGGCTACACCTTC.